This T cell receptor (beta chain) was identified in a study of blood T cells in healthy people across ages. The draw of peripheral blood yielded ten milliliters from each donor. V lost 7 bases and J lost 7, with 17 bases in between. CDR1 and CDR2 (germline): ENHRY, SYGVKD. The CDR3 runs to 13 residues. This clonotype was picked up a small number of times. Its target is unknown. Study findings and constraints: When one million T cells were used, diversity estimates were thought to be underestimates.

Together with a sample-barcoded 5' primer, a J-beta primer mix was included in a second PCR lasting roughly 6 to 12 cycles. TCRdb ran MiXCR on the 5' RACE reads and lists one entry per CDR3 protein. The sample has around 1,600,000 distinct CDR3 sequences, roughly 43% seen once. This clonotype was sampled from a woman aged 18-29 years in good health. Source material: blood. The chain is built from TRBV10-3 and TRBJ2-7; D possibly corresponds to TRBD2 (6 bases). CDR3 residues: CAIMPGEPNEQYF. Here the CDR3 DNA reads TGTGCCATCATGCCGGGGGAACCCAATGAGCAGTACTTC.